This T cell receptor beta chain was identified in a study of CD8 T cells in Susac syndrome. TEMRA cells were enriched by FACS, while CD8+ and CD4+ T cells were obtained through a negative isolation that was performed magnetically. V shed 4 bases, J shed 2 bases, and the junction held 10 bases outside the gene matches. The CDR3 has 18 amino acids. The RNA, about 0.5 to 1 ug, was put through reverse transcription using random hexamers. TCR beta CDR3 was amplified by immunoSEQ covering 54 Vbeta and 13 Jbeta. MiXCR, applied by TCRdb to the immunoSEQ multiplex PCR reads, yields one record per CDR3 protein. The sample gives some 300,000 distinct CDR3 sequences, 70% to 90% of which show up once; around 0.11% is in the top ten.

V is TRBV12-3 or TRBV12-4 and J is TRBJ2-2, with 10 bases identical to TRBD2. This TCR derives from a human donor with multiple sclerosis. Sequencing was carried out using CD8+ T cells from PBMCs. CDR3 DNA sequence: TGTGCCAGCAGTTCCTCGTCGAGCGGGAGGGCCAACACCGGGGAGCTGTTTTTT. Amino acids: CASSSSSSGRANTGELFF.